Each of the 13 T cell receptor beta chains below was sequenced from the same sample in a study of Graves' ophthalmopathy and Graves' hyperthyroidism listed by TCRdb under 2018. TCRdb names Illumina HiSeq 2000 as the instrument used. TCR beta CDR3 regions were amplified from RNA transcripts for repertoire sequencing. The first round of RT-PCR was done with HTBI primers and the Qiagen OneStep RT-PCR kit, and was followed by a second round of multiplex PCR, then size selection and purification. TCRdb ran its own pipeline on the public reads, namely fastp trimming at Q25 and MiXCR clone calling, and kept in-frame beta chains. When rows share a CDR3 protein, they turn into one entry using the most common DNA and genes. The sample yields 680,000 or so distinct CDR3 sequences; 22% were counted once. The ten most abundant clones make up roughly 7.4% of the sample. The sequenced sample was peripheral blood. These receptors were collected from a young woman with stable Graves' hyperthyroidism. Some clones in this sample may be carry-over from other donors' samples. Donor details come from another sample of the same person, matched by shared clones.

This chain links TRBV7-6 with TRBJ1-1; 7 nucleotides line up with TRBD1. J lost 3 bases, V lost 1 base, and 5 bases had no gene match. This CDR3 spans 15 amino acids. Germline CDR1 reads SGHVS; CDR2 reads FNYEAQ. CDR3 coding DNA: TGTGCCAGCAGCTTAGTGGCAGGGGGGTACACTGAAGCTTTCTTT. Its protein product is CASSLVAGGYTEAFF. Full variable domain (remainder filled in from reference TRBV7-6 and TRBJ1-1): GAGVSQSPRYKVTKRGQDVALRCDPISGHVSLYWYRQALGQGPEFLTYFNYEAQQDKSGLPNDRFSAERPEGSISTLTIQRTEQRDSAMYRCASSLVAGGYTEAFFGQGTRLTVV.

The V call is TRBV19, the J call TRBJ1-5; 8 bases align to TRBD1. CDR3 size: 15 residues. Germline CDR1 and CDR2: LNHDA and SQIVND (reference sequence). Trimming at V came to 1 base and at J to 5 bases, leaving 4 bases not matched to a gene. Here the CDR3 reads CASSIGQGADQPQHF. In DNA, the CDR3 is TGTGCCAGTAGTATAGGGCAGGGGGCAGATCAGCCCCAGCATTTT.

This clonotype is termed medium-sized. V usage is TRBV6-5 and J usage is TRBJ1-2; D is undetermined. CDR3 length: 13 amino acids. V was clipped by 6 bases and J by 4 bases, with 12 bases between them. The V gene's germline CDR1 is MNHEY and CDR2 SVGAGI. Here the CDR3 DNA reads TGTGCCAGCAGCCAGGACGGAATCTATGGCTACACCTTC. This encodes CASSQDGIYGYTF.

This clonotype was found many times. The V gene is TRBV6-5, the J gene TRBJ2-7; D not resolved. Looked up from germline, CDR1 is MNHEY and CDR2 is SVGAGI. The CDR3 has 13 residues. V lost 2 bases to trimming and J lost 3 bases, with 8 bases between them. The CDR3 DNA reads as TGTGCCAGCAGTTACGAACCCGACTACGAGCAGTACTTC. Protein sequence: CASSYEPDYEQYF.

This clonotype was seen repeatedly, ten times or more. The chain carries TRBV29-1 and TRBJ1-2; D perhaps matches TRBD1 (5 bases). V lost 3 bases and J lost 1, with 12 bases in between. CDR1 SQVTM and CDR2 ANQGSEA come from the germline V gene. The CDR3 consists of 14 residues. The CDR3 DNA follows: TGCAGCGTTGATTTTTCCCAGGGTAACTATGGCTACACCTTC. Its protein is CSVDFSQGNYGYTF.

This clonotype was observed at least ten times. The chain is built from TRBV20-1 and TRBJ1-2; 10 positions match TRBD1. V was clipped by 5 bases and J by 7 bases; unmatched bases: 7. CDR1 and CDR2 (germline): DFQATT, SNEGSKA (reference sequence). The length of the CDR3 is 13 residues. CDR3 residues: CSARTTGGLGYTF. DNA of the CDR3: TGCAGTGCTCGAACGACAGGGGGCCTTGGCTACACCTTC.

The chain joins TRBV4-2 to TRBJ2-7; TRBD1 aligns across 8 bases. Germline CDR1 is LGHNA and CDR2 is YNFKEQ. V dropped 3 bases and J dropped 2; count of bases not matched to a gene: 6. The CDR3 sequence is 15 residues long. The CDR3 here is CASSHRGQGAYEQYF. CDR3 nucleotide sequence: TGTGCCAGCAGCCATCGCGGACAGGGTGCCTACGAGCAGTACTTC.

This clonotype was detected many times. The chain joins TRBV10-3 to TRBJ2-7, with D maybe TRBD1 (6 bases). Germline CDR1 and CDR2: ENHRY and SYGVKD. V was pared by 10 bases and J by 0 bases, with 22 bases between. There are 16 residues in the CDR3. DNA for the CDR3: TGTGCCACCACGGACAGAAATAACAGAGCCTCCTACGAGCAGTACTTC. It encodes CATTDRNNRASYEQYF.

The sample holds many counts of this clonotype. The chain employs TRBV6-1 and TRBJ2-5, with D perhaps matching TRBD1 (5 bases). This CDR3 has 13 amino acids. Germline CDR1 is MNHNS and CDR2 is SASEGT. Deletions cut 10 bases from V and 1 base from J, with 13 bases between. The CDR3 reads CATKGASQETQYF. CDR3 in DNA: TGTGCCACTAAAGGGGCCTCCCAAGAGACCCAGTACTTC.

The J gene is TRBJ1-5, the V gene TRBV6-2 or TRBV6-3; D remains unclear. Germline V gene data show CDR1 as MNHEY and CDR2 as SVGEGT. V was cut by 7 bases and J by 0 bases, with 22 bases left in between. This CDR3 has 18 amino acids. The CDR3 nucleotides are TGTGCCAGCACCCCCACGTCGGCGGGCGTGTATAGCAATCAGCCCCAGCATTTT. Translating it yields CASTPTSAGVYSNQPQHF.

In this sample, this clonotype turned up many times. The rearrangement joins TRBV2 to TRBJ2-2; D remains ambiguous. V was pared by 7 bases and J by 0 bases, with 12 bases between. Per germline, CDR1 SNHLY and CDR2 FYNNEI. There are 15 residues in the CDR3. The CDR3: CASNMGFANTGELFF. The CDR3 DNA sequence: TGTGCCAGCAACATGGGCTTCGCGAACACCGGGGAGCTGTTTTTT.

Many counts were recorded for this clonotype. The rearrangement uses TRBV28 and TRBJ2-7, with 9 bases lining up with TRBD1. The germline CDR1 and CDR2 sequences are MDHEN and SYDVKM. CDR3 size: 13 residues. Losses at the gene ends were 6 bases for V and 6 bases for J; bases not matched to a gene: 6. CDR3 sequence (DNA): TGTGCCAGCAGATCGGGACAGGGTGGCGAGCAGTACTTC. Translated: CASRSGQGGEQYF.

This chain connects TRBV30 to TRBJ2-5; D is perhaps TRBD1 or TRBD2 (6 bases each). The CDR3 has 13 residues. Germline lookup yields CDR1 GTSNPN and CDR2 SVGIG (reference sequence). V lost 3 bases and J 3 bases, leaving 11 bases between the germline ends. The CDR3 loop is CAWRGRGEETQYF. The CDR3 DNA reads as TGTGCCTGGAGGGGAAGGGGGGAAGAGACCCAGTACTTC.